The next 13 T cell receptor beta chains were all read from a single sample in a study of spatial heterogeneity in lung cancer (dated by TCRdb to between 2017 and 2020). The receptor library was made with 5' RACE. The data were produced on a NextSeq 500. The public reads were quality trimmed at Q25 with fastp and then assembled into clones with MiXCR by TCRdb, keeping productive beta chains. When rows share a CDR3 protein, they turn into one entry using the most common DNA and genes. This sample has some 41,000 distinct CDR3 sequences in its table, and roughly a tenth of those were observed once. The top ten hold about 15% of the sample. In the paper's terms, the time point label means: blood at routine non-recurrence follow-up after resection. The specimen was PBMCs, collected at follow-up. The receptor source for this set is a female donor with early-stage non-small cell lung cancer.

This clonotype was observed at least ten times. CDR3 residues: CASSTDRPPAEAFF. The CDR3, as DNA: TGCGCCAGCAGCACCGATAGACCCCCGGCTGAAGCTTTCTTT. The V call is TRBV5-1, the J call TRBJ1-1; no clear D. In germline, CDR1 is SGHRS, CDR2 YFSETQ. The CDR3 runs 14 residues. V lost 4 bases and J lost 6, with 16 bases in between.

The table lists this clonotype with many counts. The chain joins TRBV7-9 to TRBJ1-1; possible D gene TRBD1, 6 bases. The V end was cut by 3 bases, the J end by 1 base, with 15 bases between. Germline CDR1 is SEHNR and CDR2 is FQNEAQ (reference sequence). This CDR3 spans 16 amino acids. The CDR3 sequence: CASSFRTGWGNTEAFF. In DNA, the CDR3 is TGTGCCAGCAGCTTTCGAACAGGGTGGGGGAACACTGAAGCTTTCTTT.

This clonotype has at least ten counts. The V gene is TRBV28, the J gene TRBJ2-3, with unresolved D. The V end was cut by 3 bases, the J end by 6 bases, with 7 bases between. The CDR3 is 12 residues long. In germline, CDR1 is MDHEN, CDR2 SYDVKM. The CDR3 sequence: CASSFGADTQYF. DNA for the CDR3: TGTGCCAGCAGTTTTGGTGCCGATACGCAGTATTTT.

This clonotype has just a few counts. J is TRBJ2-2 and V is TRBV7-2; D may match TRBD1 or TRBD2 (5 bases each). The V gene lost 5 bases and the J gene lost 0 bases, with 19 bases spanning the gap. Germline CDR1 and CDR2: SGHTA and FQGNSA. This CDR3 is built from 18 residues. CDR3 region: CASSPSPWDAANTGELFF. The CDR3, as DNA: TGTGCCAGCAGCCCGAGCCCTTGGGACGCTGCGAACACCGGGGAGCTGTTTTTT.

The chain combines TRBV11-2 with TRBJ2-2; tentatively, D is TRBD1 (6 bases). Germline V gene data show CDR1 as SGHAT and CDR2 as FQNNGV. Trimming pared 4 bases from V and 0 bases from J, leaving 9 bases between. This CDR3 contains 15 residues. CDR3 region: CASSYRVANTGELFF. CDR3 DNA: TGTGCCAGCAGCTACAGGGTTGCGAACACCGGGGAGCTGTTTTTT.

In its sample, this clonotype was seen many times. The chain carries TRBV6-2 or TRBV6-3 and TRBJ2-1, with 8 positions matching TRBD1. The CDR3 consists of 15 residues. V dropped 6 bases and J dropped 4; count of bases not matched to a gene: 8. CDR1 MNHEY and CDR2 SVGEGT come from the germline V gene. The CDR3 protein is CASSPGTGLYNEQFF. CDR3 bases: TGTGCCAGCAGCCCCGGGACAGGACTATACAATGAGCAGTTCTTC.

This clonotype has just a few counts. This sequence joins TRBV2 and TRBJ2-5; 8 bases map to TRBD1. This CDR3 is built from 14 residues. J gave up 7 bases and V 5 bases, and 9 bases lay outside the gene matches. Per germline, CDR1 SNHLY and CDR2 FYNNEI. CDR3 amino acids: CASSFGTGRGTQYF. The CDR3 nucleotides read TGTGCCAGCAGTTTCGGGACAGGCCGAGGGACCCAGTACTTC. The full variable domain, rest sourced from reference TRBV2 and TRBJ2-5, is EPEVTQTPSHQVTQMGQEVILRCVPISNHLYFYWYRQILGQKVEFLVSFYNNEISEKSEIFDDQFSVERPDGSNFTLKIRSTKLEDSAMYFCASSFGTGRGTQYFGPGTRLLVL.

This clonotype was detected ten times or more. V gene TRBV19 combines with J gene TRBJ2-7; either TRBD1 or TRBD2 may supply D (7 bases each). Germline values: CDR1 LNHDA, CDR2 SQIVND (reference sequence). V was trimmed by 8 bases and J by 0 bases, leaving 14 bases between them. The CDR3 loop spans 14 amino acids. CDR3 residues: CASGGDRSSYEQYF. The CDR3 nucleotides read TGTGCCAGTGGGGGGGACAGAAGCTCCTACGAGCAGTACTTC.

There are many counts of this clonotype. The genes are TRBV3-1 and TRBJ2-1, with TRBD2 matching 12 bases. From germline, CDR1 is LGHDT and CDR2 YNNKEL (reference sequence). The CDR3 has 18 amino acids. Trimming removed 2 bases from V and 5 bases from J; junction bases left unmatched: 10. This CDR3 reads CASSQPLAGGRLNNEQFF. CDR3 sequence (DNA): TGTGCCAGCAGCCAACCTCTAGCGGGGGGGCGTCTGAACAATGAGCAGTTCTTC.

This chain connects TRBV5-4 to TRBJ2-7; 9 bases agree with TRBD2. Germline V gene lookup returns CDR1 SGHNT and CDR2 YYREEE (reference sequence). The CDR3 is made up of 16 amino acids. V trimming: 10 bases; J trimming: 2 bases; junction bases outside the gene matches: 16. The DNA of the CDR3 is TGTGCCGCCAGCTTGATTAGCGGGGGTTCTACCTACGAGCAGTACTTC. This gives the protein CAASLISGGSTYEQYF.

The genes are TRBV29-1 and TRBJ1-1; D is perhaps TRBD1 (6 bases). Trimming shortened V by 4 bases and J by 11 bases, and 17 bases separated the two germline ends. CDR3 length: 12 residues. Germline V CDR1 and CDR2: SQVTM, ANQGSEA. DNA for the CDR3: TGCAGCGTTGTTTCAGGGGACCACGTGGCTTTCTTT. Amino acids: CSVVSGDHVAFF. Full variable domain (missing parts from reference TRBV29-1 and TRBJ1-1): SAVISQKPSRDICQRGTSLTIQCQVDSQVTMMFWYRQQPGQSLTLIATANQGSEATYESGFVIDKFPISRPNLTFSTLTVSNMSPEDSSIYLCSVVSGDHVAFFGQGTRLTVV.

This clonotype was seen many times. The chain joins TRBV5-6 to TRBJ2-1; D may be TRBD1 (6 bases). This CDR3 is 13 amino acids long. V was clipped by 0 bases and J by 9 bases, with 10 bases between them. Per the germline V gene, CDR1 is SGHDT and CDR2 is YYEEEE. CDR3 amino acids: CASSLVQGGEQFF. The CDR3 nucleotides are TGTGCCAGCAGCTTGGTACAGGGTGGTGAGCAGTTCTTC.

There are many counts of this clonotype. V is TRBV7-9 and J is TRBJ2-2; D uncertain. Germline V gene data show CDR1 as SEHNR and CDR2 as FQNEAQ (reference sequence). V was shortened by 1 base and J by 1 base, with 13 bases between the two germline ends. This CDR3 is 17 amino acids long. CDR3 sequence: CASSLGLRTVNTGELFF. The CDR3 bases are TGTGCCAGCAGCTTAGGTCTTAGGACGGTGAACACCGGGGAGCTGTTTTTT.